This T cell receptor beta chain was captured by sequencing in a study of identical twins. Study findings and constraints: Compared with models, monozygotic twins showed more out-of-frame TCR alpha sharing. Insertions ran lower in abundant cord blood beta clonotypes, though not in memory repertoires. Within twin pairs, the out-of-frame alpha sequences they shared showed excess low generation probability.

Trimming took off 0 bases at V and 4 bases at J, with 9 bases between the two ends. The CDR3 sequence is 14 residues long. The germline gives CDR1 MNHNY, CDR2 SVGAGI (reference sequence). Template switching, a step in the protocol, added a universal primer site, and cDNA carried unique molecular identifiers. TCRdb reprocessed the 5' RACE reads with MiXCR, giving one entry per CDR3 protein. The sample yields roughly 1.6 million distinct CDR3 sequences, around a third seen once. This clonotype has more than one count but fewer than ten. The target antigen is unknown. The rearrangement links TRBV6-6 to TRBJ1-2, with D possibly matching TRBD1 (6 bases). Sequences were obtained from cord blood. This sequence was found in a newborn girl in good health. CDR3: CASSYSVGAYGYTF. DNA of the CDR3: TGTGCCAGCAGTTACTCCGTGGGGGCCTATGGCTACACCTTC.